This TCR beta chain was captured in a study of T-cell reconstitution after alpha-beta-depleted transplantation in children. Trimming removed 4 bases at V and 6 bases at J, with 19 bases between. This CDR3 spans 16 amino acids. Germline lookup yields CDR1 SEHNR and CDR2 FQNEAQ (reference sequence). Unique molecular identifiers were incorporated into the prepared TCRbeta library. Each CDR3 protein is one row after TCRdb ran MiXCR on the PCR reads. The repertoire holds fewer than 400,000 distinct CDR3 sequences, with about a fifth as singletons. The chain joins TRBV7-9 to TRBJ2-1; possibly TRBD1 for D (6 bases). The receptor's source is a human donor who donated a stem cell graft to a child with acute myeloid leukemia. The specimen was PBMCs from the stem cell graft donor, collected from the stem cell graft. CDR3 sequence (DNA): TGTGCCAGCAGCTCCGTAAAAGGGACACGAGGCAATGAGCAGTTCTTC. Translating it yields CASSSVKGTRGNEQFF. Filled out from reference TRBV7-9 and TRBJ2-1, the complete variable domain reads DTGVSQNPRHKITKRGQNVTFRCDPISEHNRLYWYRQTLGQGPEFLTYFQNEAQLEKSRLLSDRFSAERPKGSFSTLEIQRTEQGDSAMYLCASSSVKGTRGNEQFFGPGTRLTVL.